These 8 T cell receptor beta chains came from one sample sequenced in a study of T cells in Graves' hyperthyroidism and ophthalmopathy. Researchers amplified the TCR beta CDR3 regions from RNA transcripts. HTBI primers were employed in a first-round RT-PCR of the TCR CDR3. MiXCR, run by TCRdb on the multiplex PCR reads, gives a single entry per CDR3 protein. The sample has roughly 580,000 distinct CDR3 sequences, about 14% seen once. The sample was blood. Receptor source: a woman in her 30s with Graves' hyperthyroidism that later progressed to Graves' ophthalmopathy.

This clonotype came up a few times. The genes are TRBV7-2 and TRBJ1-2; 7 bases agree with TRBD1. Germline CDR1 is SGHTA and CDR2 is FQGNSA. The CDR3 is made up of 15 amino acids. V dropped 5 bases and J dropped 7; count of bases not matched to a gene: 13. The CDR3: CASSQVDRPWGGYTF. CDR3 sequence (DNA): TGTGCCAGCAGCCAGGTGGACAGGCCCTGGGGTGGCTACACCTTC.

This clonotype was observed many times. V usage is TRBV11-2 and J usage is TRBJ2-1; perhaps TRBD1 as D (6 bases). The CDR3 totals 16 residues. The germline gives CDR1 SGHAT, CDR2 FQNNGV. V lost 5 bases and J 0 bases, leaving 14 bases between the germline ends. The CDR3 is CASSPDRLSSYNEQFF. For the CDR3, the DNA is TGTGCCAGCAGCCCTGACAGGTTGAGCTCCTACAATGAGCAGTTCTTC.

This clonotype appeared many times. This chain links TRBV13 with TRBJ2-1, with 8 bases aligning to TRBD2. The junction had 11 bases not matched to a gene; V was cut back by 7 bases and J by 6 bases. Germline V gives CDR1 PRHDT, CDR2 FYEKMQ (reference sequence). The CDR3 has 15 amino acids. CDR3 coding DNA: TGTGCCAGCACCCTAAAAGGACTAGCTATCAATGAGCAGTTCTTC. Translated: CASTLKGLAINEQFF.

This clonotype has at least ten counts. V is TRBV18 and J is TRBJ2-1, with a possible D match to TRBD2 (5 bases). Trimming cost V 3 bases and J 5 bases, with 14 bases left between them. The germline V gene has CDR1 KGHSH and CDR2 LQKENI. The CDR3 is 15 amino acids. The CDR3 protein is CASSPFNGVDNEQFF. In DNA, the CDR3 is TGTGCCAGCTCACCTTTTAACGGGGTGGACAATGAGCAGTTCTTC.

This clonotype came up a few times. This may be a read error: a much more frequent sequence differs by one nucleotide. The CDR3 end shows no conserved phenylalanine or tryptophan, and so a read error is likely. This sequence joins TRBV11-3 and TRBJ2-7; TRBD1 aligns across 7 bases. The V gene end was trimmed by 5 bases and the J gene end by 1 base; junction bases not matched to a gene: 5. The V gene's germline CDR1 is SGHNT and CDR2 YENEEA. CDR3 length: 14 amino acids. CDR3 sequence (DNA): TGTGCCAGCAGCGACGACAGGGTTTCCTACGAGCAGTACCTC. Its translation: CASSDDRVSYEQYL.

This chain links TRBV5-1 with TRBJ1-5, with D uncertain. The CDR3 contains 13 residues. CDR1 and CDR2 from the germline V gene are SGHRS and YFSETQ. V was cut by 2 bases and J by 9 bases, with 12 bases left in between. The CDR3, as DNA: TGCGCCAGCAGCTTCGGGGTGTCATCGCCCCAGCATTTT. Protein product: CASSFGVSSPQHF. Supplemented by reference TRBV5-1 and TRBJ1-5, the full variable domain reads KAGVTQTPRYLIKTRGQQVTLSCSPISGHRSVSWYQQTPGQGLQFLFEYFSETQRNKGNFPGRFSGRQFSNSRSEMNVSTLELGDSALYLCASSFGVSSPQHFGDGTRLSIL.

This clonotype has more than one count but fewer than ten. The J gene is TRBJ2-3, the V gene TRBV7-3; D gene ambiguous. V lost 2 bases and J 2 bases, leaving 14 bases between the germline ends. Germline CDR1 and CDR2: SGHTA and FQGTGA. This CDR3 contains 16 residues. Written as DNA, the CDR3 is TGTGCCAGCAGCTTAGTTTCCCCCCGGGTCACAGATACGCAGTATTTT. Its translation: CASSLVSPRVTDTQYF.

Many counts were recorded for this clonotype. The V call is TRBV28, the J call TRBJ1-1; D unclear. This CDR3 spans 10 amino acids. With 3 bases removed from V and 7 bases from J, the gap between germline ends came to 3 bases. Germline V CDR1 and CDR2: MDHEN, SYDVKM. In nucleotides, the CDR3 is TGTGCCAGCAGTTTTAATGAAGCTTTCTTT. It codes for CASSFNEAFF.